This T cell receptor beta chain was retrieved from a study of blood T cell repertoires in COVID-19. Looking at the study overall: The United States, Italy and Spain provided the acute and convalescent COVID-19 samples. In each case, the material was cDNA or gDNA derived from T cells, B-cell-depleted T cells, or PBMCs.

This table comes from immunoSEQ multiplex PCR, and its TCRdb copy is limited to in-frame clones, with some not included. The sample has a few hundred thousand clones; roughly nine tenths are singletons. Trimming took 3 bases from V and 9 from J, leaving 12 bases between them. CDR3 size: 13 residues. Material: peripheral blood. The sequence derives from a woman aged 45-60 years with acute or convalescent COVID-19. This chain uses TRBV12-3 or TRBV12-4 with TRBJ1-5, with a tentative D call TRBD1 (5 bases). This chain's CDR3 is CASSLGGSRPQHF. The CDR3 coding sequence is TGTGCCAGCAGTTTGGGGGGTTCAAGGCCCCAGCATTTT.